What follows are 27 T cell receptor beta chains derived from one specimen sequenced in a study of cytomegalovirus exposure and HLA in healthy donors. It was with 60 Vbeta and 13 Jbeta primers that the PCR ran. Method: immunoSEQ multiplex PCR; TCRdb's copy keeps in-frame clones and lacks some. The data show about 270,000 clones, with about 66% seen just once and about 2.1% held by the top ten. The specimen sequenced was PBMCs. The receptors originated from a female donor in good health and CMV-seronegative.

This clone was picked up a small number of times. The chain uses TRBV4-1 and TRBJ2-1, with D tentatively TRBD1 (5 bases). Looked up from germline, CDR1 is MGHRA and CDR2 is YSYEKL. Between the trimmed V and J ends, which lost 0 bases and 1 base, there was a span of 10 bases. The CDR3 runs to 16 residues. CDR3: CASSQETDISYNEQFF. The CDR3 bases are TGCGCCAGCAGCCAAGAGACGGACATTTCCTACAATGAGCAGTTCTTC.

The chain combines TRBV28 with TRBJ1-5, with 7 nucleotides matching TRBD1. V dropped 4 bases and J dropped 0; count of bases not matched to a gene: 12. Germline lookup yields CDR1 MDHEN and CDR2 SYDVKM. The CDR3 is 18 residues long. The CDR3 coding sequence is TGTGCCAGCAGTTCCTACAAAGGGACAGAAAATAGCAATCAGCCCCAGCATTTT. Its protein is CASSSYKGTENSNQPQHF.

This clone appeared a few times. CDR3 region: CAIAGTGASNTEAFF. The CDR3 bases are TGTGCCATTGCCGGGACAGGGGCATCGAACACTGAAGCTTTCTTT. This chain connects TRBV10-3 to TRBJ1-1; 10 nucleotides agree with TRBD1. V gave up 9 bases and J gave up 1 base; unmatched junction bases: 8. Germline CDR1 ENHRY, CDR2 SYGVKD. The CDR3 has 15 amino acids.

This clone was seen a single time. The V and J genes are TRBV11-3 and TRBJ1-2, with D unresolved. V shed 1 base and J shed 2 bases, with 5 bases lying between them. The CDR3 is 13 residues long. Germline-derived CDR1 and CDR2 are SGHNT and YENEEA. The CDR3 reads CASSLVQNYGYTF. The DNA for the CDR3 is TGTGCCAGCAGCTTAGTACAGAACTATGGCTACACCTTC.

The chain combines TRBV5-1 with TRBJ1-2; 7 bases agree with TRBD1. The V gene end was trimmed by 0 bases and the J gene end by 5 bases; junction bases not matched to a gene: 7. The germline V gene has CDR1 SGHRS and CDR2 YFSETQ. This CDR3 spans 15 amino acids. This chain's CDR3 is CASSLAEGAWYGYTF. DNA for the CDR3: TGCGCCAGCAGCTTGGCCGAGGGGGCCTGGTATGGCTACACCTTC.

V and J are TRBV5-1 and TRBJ2-1; unclear D gene. The CDR3 covers 13 residues. The germline V gene encodes CDR1 SGHRS and CDR2 YFSETQ. Trimming took off 0 bases at V and 8 bases at J, with 9 bases between the two ends. The CDR3 nucleotides are TGCGCCAGCAGCTTGGCCGAAGCTTATGAGCAGTTCTTC. Translation gives CASSLAEAYEQFF.

This chain joins TRBV19 and TRBJ2-1; a possible D gene is TRBD1 (5 bases). The CDR3 contains 15 residues. Germline V gene lookup returns CDR1 LNHDA and CDR2 SQIVND (reference sequence). V lost 6 bases and J lost 4, with 16 bases in between. The CDR3 spells CASSYSSGLYNEQFF. CDR3 in DNA: TGTGCCAGTAGCTATTCCTCAGGGTTATACAATGAGCAGTTCTTC.

The genes are TRBV25-1 and TRBJ2-1, with a weak D call TRBD2 (6 bases). This CDR3 comprises 16 residues. Germline CDR1 reads MGHDK; CDR2 reads SYGVNS. Trimming took off 1 base at V and 5 bases at J, with 15 bases between the two ends. The CDR3 protein is CASSELASAEDNEQFF. In DNA, the CDR3 is TGTGCCAGCAGTGAATTGGCTAGCGCAGAGGACAATGAGCAGTTCTTC.

For this clone: The junction does not match germline at one end; this may be a read error. This sample includes further DNA sequences coding for the same CDR3. The V gene is TRBV29-1, the J gene TRBJ2-5; D may be TRBD2 (6 bases). Germline V gene lookup returns CDR1 SQVTM and CDR2 ANQGSEA. The CDR3 has 12 residues. The CDR3 region is CSGGHYQETQYF. In nucleotides, the CDR3 is TGTAGCGGCGGACATTACCAAGAGACCCAGTACTTC.

The rearrangement joins TRBV27 to TRBJ1-5; TRBD1 is a possible D gene (5 bases). The V end was cut by 0 bases, the J end by 2 bases, with 11 bases between. The germline gives CDR1 MNHEY, CDR2 SMNVEV (reference sequence). This CDR3 has 16 amino acids. For the CDR3, the DNA is TGTGCCAGCAGTTTATCGCGGGGGTCGGGCAATCAGCCCCAGCATTTT. This gives the protein CASSLSRGSGNQPQHF.

The chain recombines TRBV25-1 with TRBJ2-2, with TRBD1 matching 9 bases. The germline V gene has CDR1 MGHDK and CDR2 SYGVNS. V lost 8 bases to trimming and J lost 2 bases; unmatched junction nucleotides: 6. The CDR3 spans 15 residues. CDR3 nucleotides: TGTGCCAGCGCTACAGGGGGCGCAAACACCGGGGAGCTGTTTTTT. It encodes CASATGGANTGELFF.

In this sample, this clone turned up a few times. The V gene is TRBV2, the J gene TRBJ1-3; D may be TRBD1 (5 bases). V was trimmed by 4 bases and J by 5 bases, leaving 18 bases between them. The CDR3 is made up of 16 amino acids. The germline gives CDR1 SNHLY, CDR2 FYNNEI. CDR3 region: CASSGPARAWRNTIYF. CDR3 in DNA: TGTGCCAGCAGTGGCCCCGCCAGGGCATGGAGAAACACCATATATTTT.

The J gene is TRBJ2-1, the V gene TRBV6-5, with 15 bases aligning to TRBD2. The trim removed 8 bases at V and 5 bases at J, leaving 4 bases unmatched. The CDR3 length is 15 residues. Germline V gives CDR1 MNHEY, CDR2 SVGAGI. CDR3 sequence (DNA): TGTGCCAGCGGACTAGCGGGAGGGCCCCACAATGAGCAGTTCTTC. It encodes CASGLAGGPHNEQFF.

In this sample, this clone turned up a few times. The chain is built from TRBV2 and TRBJ2-5; 14 nucleotides agree with TRBD2. CDR3 length equals 17 residues. From germline, CDR1 is SNHLY and CDR2 FYNNEI. Trimming removed 3 bases from V and 3 bases from J; junction bases left unmatched: 6. The CDR3 spells CASSDWLGLAGEETQYF. The CDR3 bases are TGTGCCAGCAGTGATTGGTTGGGACTAGCGGGAGAAGAGACCCAGTACTTC.

This chain links TRBV9 with TRBJ2-1; D may be TRBD1 (5 bases). The CDR3 sequence is 15 residues long. V was cut by 1 base and J by 1 base, with 9 bases left in between. Germline CDR1 is SGDLS and CDR2 is YYNGEE. The CDR3 spells CASSVRGWSYNEQFF. In nucleotides, the CDR3 is TGTGCCAGCAGCGTAAGGGGATGGTCCTACAATGAGCAGTTCTTC. Full variable domain (remainder filled in from reference TRBV9 and TRBJ2-1): DSGVTQTPKHLITATGQRVTLRCSPRSGDLSVYWYQQSLDQGLQFLIQYYNGEERAKGNILERFSAQQFPDLHSELNLSSLELGDSALYFCASSVRGWSYNEQFFGPGTRLTVL.

In its sample, this clone was seen a few times. The chain's CDR3 is CASSLGLRGQETQYF. In nucleotides, the CDR3 is TGTGCCAGCAGCTTAGGACTACGAGGGCAAGAGACCCAGTACTTC. V is TRBV7-2 and J is TRBJ2-5; a possible D gene is TRBD2 (5 bases). The CDR3 length is 15 residues. Trimming removed 1 base at V and 2 bases at J, with 11 bases between. Germline loops: CDR1 SGHTA, CDR2 FQGNSA.

The rearrangement links TRBV6-5 to TRBJ2-7; 9 positions match TRBD1. The CDR3 is made up of 14 amino acids. Trimming removed 4 bases from V and 2 bases from J; junction bases left unmatched: 3. Germline CDR1 MNHEY, CDR2 SVGAGI. CDR3 amino acids: CASSFGTGPYEQYF. The CDR3 region has the DNA TGTGCCAGCAGTTTTGGGACAGGGCCCTACGAGCAGTACTTC.

The rearrangement uses TRBV11-3 and TRBJ2-5, with 7 bases aligning to TRBD2. The J call could be wrong; TRBJ2-7 is a better fit for the DNA end. This CDR3 is 12 amino acids long. Germline CDR1 SGHNT, CDR2 YENEEA. The CDR3 spells CASSPGGYEQYF. The CDR3 coding sequence is TGTGCCAGCAGCCCCGGGGGGTACGAGCAGTACTTC.

The rearrangement joins TRBV7-8 to TRBJ2-7, with D possibly TRBD1 on 5 matching bases. CDR1 and CDR2 from the germline V gene are SGHVS and FQNEAQ. Trimming shortened V by 5 bases and J by 6 bases, and 17 bases separated the two germline ends. CDR3 size: 14 residues. The CDR3 DNA is TGTGCCAGCAGCCTTAAGGTAGCCAGGGCCGAGCAGTACTTC. Translating it yields CASSLKVARAEQYF.

This chain links TRBV10-2 with TRBJ1-2, with 12 bases identical to TRBD1. Germline values: CDR1 WSHSY, CDR2 SAAADI. Trimming at V came to 10 bases and at J to 7 bases, leaving 10 bases not matched to a gene. The CDR3 runs 14 residues. The CDR3 bases are TGCGCCACCCGGGACAGGGGGCGATTGGGTGGCTACACCTTC. Protein: CATRDRGRLGGYTF.

V usage is TRBV6-1 and J usage is TRBJ2-1; 7 nucleotides align to TRBD2. The CDR3 spans 16 residues. With V trimmed by 3 bases and J by 0 bases, 5 bases remained unmatched. The germline V gene has CDR1 MNHNS and CDR2 SASEGT. Here the CDR3 DNA reads TGTGCCAGCAGTGATAAGGGGAGGGCCTCCTACAATGAGCAGTTCTTC. It encodes CASSDKGRASYNEQFF.

CDR3 sequence reads: CASSNPGTGVYEQYF. The CDR3, as DNA: TGTGCCAGTAGTAACCCCGGGACAGGGGTCTACGAGCAGTACTTC. The gene calls are TRBV19 and TRBJ2-7; 10 bases align to TRBD1. The CDR3 runs 15 residues. V lost 4 bases and J lost 3; bases outside the gene matches: 6. Germline V gene data show CDR1 as LNHDA and CDR2 as SQIVND (reference sequence).

This clone showed up just once. The gene calls are TRBV5-4 and TRBJ2-3; 10 bases map to TRBD2. With V trimmed by 8 bases and J by 2 bases, 11 bases remained unmatched. The V gene's germline CDR1 is SGHNT and CDR2 YYREEE (reference sequence). This CDR3 comprises 16 residues. The CDR3 protein is CASPGTSGVNTDTQYF. The CDR3 region has the DNA TGTGCCAGTCCTGGAACTAGCGGGGTCAACACAGATACGCAGTATTTT.

The rearrangement links TRBV30 to TRBJ2-5; D is unresolved. V was shortened by 0 bases and J by 0 bases, with 5 bases between the two germline ends. CDR1 and CDR2 (germline): GTSNPN, SVGIG (reference sequence). The CDR3 has 13 residues. The CDR3 nucleotides are TGTGCCTGGAGTGTCCGGTACCAAGAGACCCAGTACTTC. As protein: CAWSVRYQETQYF.

This chain links TRBV2 with TRBJ2-7, with 13 positions matching TRBD2. The CDR3 covers 14 residues. Germline CDR1 and CDR2: SNHLY and FYNNEI. V shed 3 bases, J shed 6 bases, and the junction held 2 bases outside the gene matches. CDR3 nucleotides: TGTGCCAGCAGTGAGACTAGCGGGAGGCGCGAGCAGTACTTC. Translation gives CASSETSGRREQYF.

The V and J genes are TRBV30 and TRBJ2-7; D possibly corresponds to TRBD2 (5 bases). The germline gives CDR1 GTSNPN, CDR2 SVGIG (reference sequence). CDR3 length equals 16 residues. The V gene lost 0 bases and the J gene lost 0 bases, with 15 bases spanning the gap. DNA of the CDR3: TGTGCCTGGAGTGTACGATGGGAGCCATACTCCTACGAGCAGTACTTC. It codes for CAWSVRWEPYSYEQYF.

The J gene is TRBJ2-7, the V gene TRBV6-1, with 10 positions matching TRBD2. The CDR3 is 15 amino acids. V was pared by 4 bases and J by 3 bases, with 6 bases of the junction left unmatched. CDR1 is MNHNS, CDR2 SASEGT, per germline. The CDR3 DNA reads as TGTGCCAGCAGTGGTTCGTCTAGCGGGAGCTACGAGCAGTACTTC. Encoded protein: CASSGSSSGSYEQYF.